These T cell receptor beta chains were read from a single sample in a study of blood T cell repertoires in COVID-19. Clones were read by immunoSEQ multiplex PCR, and TCRdb kept only the in-frame ones, dropping some. The sample consists of over 130,000 clones, approximately 85% of them appearing once. Sequenced input: peripheral blood. The receptor set was obtained from a woman aged 80 or over with acute or convalescent COVID-19. Each CDR3 is given with its conserved first and last residue. A D gene is named only where the DNA matches it firmly. A row's size may be missing; if present it is once, few, many or a size class.

v_call,d_call,j_call,clone_size,cdr3_aa,cdr3_nt
TRBV21-1,.,TRBJ2-1,.,CASSKGLGQGQFYNEQFF,TGTGCCAGCAGCAAAGGCCTCGGGCAGGGACAGTTCTACAATGAGCAGTTCTTC
TRBV7-9,TRBD1,TRBJ2-2,.,CASRTGTGGTGELFF,TGTGCCAGCAGAACCGGCACAGGGGGCACCGGGGAGCTGTTTTTT
TRBV5-4,.,TRBJ2-5,.,CASSKGGGQQETQYF,TGTGCCAGCAGCAAAGGAGGGGGACAGCAAGAGACCCAGTACTTC
TRBV5-1,.,TRBJ1-4,.,CASSLGFREKLFF,TGCGCCAGCAGCTTGGGTTTTCGTGAAAAACTGTTTTTT
TRBV19,TRBD1,TRBJ1-5,.,CASSPQTGAYNQPQHF,TGTGCCAGTAGTCCCCAGACAGGGGCCTACAATCAGCCCCAGCATTTT
TRBV11-2,TRBD2,TRBJ2-5,.,CASSPVLAGVGETQYF,TGTGCCAGCAGCCCCGTACTAGCGGGAGTGGGGGAGACCCAGTACTTC
TRBV7-2,TRBD2,TRBJ2-2,few,CASSVLAGGYTGELFF,TGTGCCAGCAGTGTACTAGCGGGGGGTTACACCGGGGAGCTGTTTTTT
TRBV21-1,.,TRBJ1-5,.,CASRAGWQPQHF,TGTGCCAGCAGGGCAGGGTGGCAGCCCCAGCATTTT
TRBV12-3/TRBV12-4,.,TRBJ1-3,.,CASSLLPESGFGF,TGTGCCAGCAGTTTACTTCCAGAGAGCGGGTTCGGATTT
TRBV5-1,TRBD1,TRBJ1-6,.,CASSFGTGGAYNSPLHF,TGCGCCAGCAGCTTTGGGACAGGGGGCGCCTATAATTCACCCCTCCACTTT
TRBV5-1,.,TRBJ2-3,.,CASSLTTGYTQYF,TGCGCCAGCAGCTTGACCACGGGATATACGCAGTATTTT
TRBV2,TRBD2,TRBJ2-3,.,CASSRTSGDTDTQYF,TGTGCCAGCAGTCGGACTAGCGGGGACACAGATACGCAGTATTTT
TRBV28,.,TRBJ2-1,.,CASMAGTYNEQFF,TGTGCCAGCATGGCAGGTACCTACAATGAGCAGTTCTTC
TRBV5-1,.,TRBJ2-5,.,CASSLYVGGGQETQYF,TGCGCCAGCAGCTTGTACGTGGGAGGGGGACAAGAGACCCAGTACTTC
TRBV28,.,TRBJ1-1,once,CASRLWGVGTFNTEAFF,TGTGCCAGCAGACTATGGGGAGTGGGTACTTTCAACACTGAAGCTTTCTTT
TRBV28,.,TRBJ1-4,many,CASRSGTAVSWAGKLFF,TGTGCCAGCAGGTCAGGGACCGCGGTGTCTTGGGCGGGGAAACTGTTTTTT
TRBV3-1/TRBV3-2,.,TRBJ2-2,.,CASSQGQFGGELFF,TGTGCCAGCAGCCAGGGGCAGTTCGGCGGGGAGCTGTTTTTT
TRBV5-6,TRBD1,TRBJ1-2,.,CASSQGPQGDGYTF,TGTGCCAGCAGCCAAGGCCCACAGGGGGACGGCTACACCTTC
TRBV18,.,TRBJ2-2,.,CASSRTRTEELFF,TGTGCCAGCTCACGCACCCGGACAGAGGAGCTGTTTTTT
TRBV7-2,TRBD2,TRBJ2-3,.,CASSHERGGPTDTQYF,TGTGCCAGCAGCCATGAGCGGGGGGGCCCCACAGATACGCAGTATTTT
TRBV27,TRBD1,TRBJ1-5,.,CASSRGQGYYSNQPQHF,TGTGCCAGCAGTCGCGGACAGGGTTATTATAGCAATCAGCCCCAGCATTTT
TRBV28,.,TRBJ1-2,.,CASSFSRTVGYTF,TGTGCCAGCAGTTTCTCTAGGACAGTTGGCTACACCTTC
TRBV19,TRBD1,TRBJ2-6,.,CASTQGEISGANVLTF,TGTGCCAGTACCCAGGGGGAAATCTCTGGGGCCAACGTCCTGACTTTC
TRBV3-1/TRBV3-2,TRBD1,TRBJ2-7,.,CASNGQGPKYF,TGTGCCAGCAACGGACAGGGCCCCAAGTACTTC
TRBV5-1,.,TRBJ2-7,.,CASSLGYSSSSYEQYF,TGCGCCAGCAGCTTGGGTTACTCTTCAAGCTCCTACGAGCAGTACTTC
TRBV5-4,.,TRBJ2-7,once,CASSSNTGSYEQYF,TGTGCCAGCAGCTCAAACACAGGGAGCTACGAGCAGTACTTC
TRBV9,TRBD2,TRBJ2-2,.,CASSVDAGGPVGELFF,TGTGCCAGCAGCGTAGATGCGGGGGGGCCCGTCGGGGAGCTGTTTTTT
TRBV27,.,TRBJ2-3,.,CASSLSPRVPPTDTQYF,TGTGCCAGCAGTTTATCTCCTCGGGTCCCCCCGACAGATACGCAGTATTTT
TRBV29-1,.,TRBJ2-1,few,CSVVRGSSYNEQFF,TGCAGCGTTGTTCGGGGGAGCTCCTACAATGAGCAGTTCTTC
TRBV7-9,TRBD2,TRBJ2-7,.,CARGMGLAGLRLYEQYF,TGTGCCAGGGGGATGGGACTAGCGGGCCTTAGATTGTACGAGCAGTACTTC
TRBV29-1,.,TRBJ2-1,.,CSVDVSGARNEQFF,TGCAGCGTTGATGTCAGTGGGGCACGCAATGAGCAGTTCTTC
TRBV6-5,.,TRBJ2-1,.,CASRLAPLNEQFF,TGTGCCAGCAGACTAGCCCCGTTAAATGAGCAGTTCTTC
TRBV2,.,TRBJ2-1,few,CASRYSGEQFF,TGTGCCAGCAGATATAGCGGTGAGCAGTTCTTC
TRBV7-3,.,TRBJ2-3,.,CASSLSSTDTQYF,TGTGCCAGCAGCTTGTCTAGCACAGATACGCAGTATTTT
TRBV27,.,TRBJ2-5,.,CASSFDIQETQYF,TGTGCCAGCAGTTTTGACATCCAAGAGACCCAGTACTTC
TRBV7-9,TRBD2,TRBJ2-5,.,CASSLARKRGEETQYF,TGTGCCAGCAGCTTAGCGCGGAAGCGGGGGGAAGAGACCCAGTACTTC
TRBV4-1,TRBD1,TRBJ1-2,.,CASSQEPFDRVLGGYTF,TGCGCCAGCAGCCAAGAACCCTTTGACAGGGTGCTAGGTGGCTACACCTTC
TRBV2,TRBD1,TRBJ1-4,few,CASREGQTTNEKLFF,TGTGCCAGCAGGGAGGGACAGACAACTAATGAAAAACTGTTTTTT
TRBV5-5,.,TRBJ2-2,.,CASRRMSGGEGELFF,TGTGCCAGCAGAAGAATGTCTGGGGGCGAGGGGGAGCTGTTTTTT
TRBV21-1,.,TRBJ2-5,.,CASSKKCSLRGGETQYF,TGTGCCAGCAGCAAAAAGTGCTCCCTCCGGGGTGGCGAGACCCAGTACTTC
TRBV11-2,.,TRBJ2-7,.,CASSQQGTHEQYF,TGTGCCAGCAGCCAGCAGGGGACCCACGAGCAGTACTTC
TRBV19,.,TRBJ1-2,.,CASSIVPDYGYTF,TGTGCCAGTAGTATTGTTCCAGACTATGGCTACACCTTC
TRBV4-2,.,TRBJ1-2,few,CASSQDGEPQSYGYTF,TGTGCCAGCAGCCAAGACGGGGAGCCTCAGAGCTATGGCTACACCTTC
TRBV7-6,TRBD1,TRBJ2-1,.,CASSPRDRSYNEQFF,TGTGCCAGCAGTCCACGGGACAGGTCCTACAATGAGCAGTTCTTC
TRBV19,.,TRBJ2-2,once,CASSKGIIGLEGTGELFF,TGTGCCAGTAGTAAAGGGATAATCGGGCTGGAGGGCACCGGGGAGCTGTTTTTT
TRBV6-5,.,TRBJ2-2,once,CASSQLALGTGELFF,TGTGCCAGCAGCCAACTAGCACTAGGTACCGGGGAGCTGTTTTTT
TRBV6-5,TRBD2,TRBJ2-1,.,CASSKGLAGGEQFF,TGTGCCAGCAGCAAGGGACTAGCGGGAGGGGAGCAGTTCTTC